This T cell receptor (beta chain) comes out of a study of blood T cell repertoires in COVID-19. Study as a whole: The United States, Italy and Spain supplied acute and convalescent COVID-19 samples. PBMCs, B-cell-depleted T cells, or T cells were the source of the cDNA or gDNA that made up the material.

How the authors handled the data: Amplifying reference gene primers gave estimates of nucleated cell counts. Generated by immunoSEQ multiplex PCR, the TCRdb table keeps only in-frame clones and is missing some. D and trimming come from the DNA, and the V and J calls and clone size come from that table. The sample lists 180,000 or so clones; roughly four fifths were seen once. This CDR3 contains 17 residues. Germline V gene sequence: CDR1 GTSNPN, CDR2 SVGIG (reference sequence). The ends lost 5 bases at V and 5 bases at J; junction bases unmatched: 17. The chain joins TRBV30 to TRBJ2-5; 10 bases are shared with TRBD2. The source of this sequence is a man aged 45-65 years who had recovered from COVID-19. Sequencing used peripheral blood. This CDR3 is CAWGIPRVAGGVETQYF. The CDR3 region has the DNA TGTGCCTGGGGTATCCCGAGAGTAGCGGGAGGAGTCGAGACCCAGTACTTC.